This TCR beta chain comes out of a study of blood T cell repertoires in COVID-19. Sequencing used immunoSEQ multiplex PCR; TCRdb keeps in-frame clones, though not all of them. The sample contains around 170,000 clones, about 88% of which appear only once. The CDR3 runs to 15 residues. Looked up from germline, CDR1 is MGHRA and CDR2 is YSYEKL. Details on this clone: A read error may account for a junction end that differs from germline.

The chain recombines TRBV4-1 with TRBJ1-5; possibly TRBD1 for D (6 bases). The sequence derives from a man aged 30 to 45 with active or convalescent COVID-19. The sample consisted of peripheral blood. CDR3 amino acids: CASSQDPGVNRPQHF. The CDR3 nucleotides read TGCGCCAGCAGCCAAGATCCAGGGGTCAATCGGCCCCAGCATTTT.